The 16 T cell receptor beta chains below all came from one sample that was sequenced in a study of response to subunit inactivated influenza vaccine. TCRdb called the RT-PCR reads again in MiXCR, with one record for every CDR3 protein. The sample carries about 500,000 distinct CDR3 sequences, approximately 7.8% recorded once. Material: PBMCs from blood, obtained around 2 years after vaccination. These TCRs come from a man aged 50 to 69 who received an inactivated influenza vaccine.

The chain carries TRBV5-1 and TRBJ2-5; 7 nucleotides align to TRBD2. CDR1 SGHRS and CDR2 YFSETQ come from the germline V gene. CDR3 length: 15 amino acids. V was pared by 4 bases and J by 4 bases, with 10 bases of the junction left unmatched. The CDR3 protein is CASSGAGRQIETQYF. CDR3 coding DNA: TGCGCCAGCAGCGGAGCGGGACGCCAGATAGAGACCCAGTACTTC.

The CDR3 region has the DNA TGTGCCTGGAGCAAAACCGACAGAAGCTATGGCTACACCTTC. It yields the protein CAWSKTDRSYGYTF. The chain carries TRBV30 and TRBJ1-2; the D gene is possibly TRBD1 (5 bases). V gave up 3 bases and J gave up 4 bases, with 15 bases separating them. In germline, CDR1 is GTSNPN, CDR2 SVGIG (reference sequence). The length of the CDR3 is 14 residues.

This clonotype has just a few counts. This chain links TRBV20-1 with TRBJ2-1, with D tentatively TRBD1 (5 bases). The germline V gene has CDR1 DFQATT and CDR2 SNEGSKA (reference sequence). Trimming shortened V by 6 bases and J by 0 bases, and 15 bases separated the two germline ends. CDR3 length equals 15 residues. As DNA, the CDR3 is TGCAGTGCCGTATCAGGGTTGAGCTCCTACAATGAGCAGTTCTTC. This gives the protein CSAVSGLSSYNEQFF.

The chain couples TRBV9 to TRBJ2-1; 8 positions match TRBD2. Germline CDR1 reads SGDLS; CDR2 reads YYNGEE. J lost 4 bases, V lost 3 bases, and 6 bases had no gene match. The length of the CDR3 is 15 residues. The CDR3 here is CASSGERERYNEQFF. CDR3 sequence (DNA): TGTGCCAGCAGCGGCGAGCGGGAGCGGTACAATGAGCAGTTCTTC.

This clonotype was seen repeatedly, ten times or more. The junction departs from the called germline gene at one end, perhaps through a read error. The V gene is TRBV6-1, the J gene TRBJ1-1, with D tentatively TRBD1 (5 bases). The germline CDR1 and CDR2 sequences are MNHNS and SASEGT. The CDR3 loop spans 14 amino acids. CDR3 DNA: TGTGCCAGCAGTGAAGCTCGGGACGGACGTTCTACGGTCTTT. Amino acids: CASSEARDGRSTVF.

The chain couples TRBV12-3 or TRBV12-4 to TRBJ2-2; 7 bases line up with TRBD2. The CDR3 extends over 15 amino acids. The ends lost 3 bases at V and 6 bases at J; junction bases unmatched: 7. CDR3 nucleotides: TGTGCCAGCAGTTTCTTTGGCGGGGGATCCGGGGAGCTGTTTTTT. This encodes CASSFFGGGSGELFF.

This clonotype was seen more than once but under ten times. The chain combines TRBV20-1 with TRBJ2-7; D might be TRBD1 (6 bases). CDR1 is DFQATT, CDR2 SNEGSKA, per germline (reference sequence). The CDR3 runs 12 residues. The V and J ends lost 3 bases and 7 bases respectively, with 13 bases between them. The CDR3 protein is CSARPAQGEQYF. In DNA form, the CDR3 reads TGCAGTGCTAGGCCAGCCCAGGGGGAGCAGTACTTC.

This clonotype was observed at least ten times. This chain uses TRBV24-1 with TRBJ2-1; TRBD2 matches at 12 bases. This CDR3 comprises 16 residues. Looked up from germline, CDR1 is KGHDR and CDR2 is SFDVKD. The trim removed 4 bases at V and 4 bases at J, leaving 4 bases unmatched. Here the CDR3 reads CATSDQLAGGYNEQFF. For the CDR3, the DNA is TGTGCCACCAGTGACCAACTAGCGGGAGGTTACAATGAGCAGTTCTTC.

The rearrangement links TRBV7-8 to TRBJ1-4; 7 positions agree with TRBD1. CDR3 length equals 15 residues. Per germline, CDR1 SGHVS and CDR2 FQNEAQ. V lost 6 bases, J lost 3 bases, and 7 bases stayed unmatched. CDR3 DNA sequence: TGTGCCAGCAGTTTAAACAGGGGTGCTAATGAAAAACTGTTTTTT. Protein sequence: CASSLNRGANEKLFF. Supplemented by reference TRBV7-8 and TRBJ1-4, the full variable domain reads GAGVSQSPRYKVAKRGQDVALRCDPISGHVSLFWYQQALGQGPEFLTYFQNEAQLDKSGLPSDRFFAERPEGSVSTLKIQRTQQEDSAVYLCASSLNRGANEKLFFGSGTQLSVL.

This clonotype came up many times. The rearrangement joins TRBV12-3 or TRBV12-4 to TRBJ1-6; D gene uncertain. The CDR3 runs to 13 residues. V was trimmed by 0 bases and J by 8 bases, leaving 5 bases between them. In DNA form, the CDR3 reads TGTGCCAGCAGTTTAGCGCCATATTCACCCCTCCACTTT. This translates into CASSLAPYSPLHF.

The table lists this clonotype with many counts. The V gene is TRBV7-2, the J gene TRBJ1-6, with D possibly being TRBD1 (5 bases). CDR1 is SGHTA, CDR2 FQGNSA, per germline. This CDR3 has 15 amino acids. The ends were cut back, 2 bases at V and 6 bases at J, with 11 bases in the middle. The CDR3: CASSLQGLGNSPLHF. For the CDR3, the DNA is TGTGCCAGCAGCTTACAGGGTCTGGGTAATTCACCCCTCCACTTT.

The DNA for the CDR3 is TGTGCCAGCTCACCACGCTCTTCCTTAAGCTCCTACGAGCAGTACTTC. The encoded protein is CASSPRSSLSSYEQYF. This chain connects TRBV18 to TRBJ2-7, with D unresolved. V was shortened by 1 base and J by 0 bases, with 13 bases between the two germline ends. The CDR3 loop spans 16 amino acids. The germline V gene has CDR1 KGHSH and CDR2 LQKENI.

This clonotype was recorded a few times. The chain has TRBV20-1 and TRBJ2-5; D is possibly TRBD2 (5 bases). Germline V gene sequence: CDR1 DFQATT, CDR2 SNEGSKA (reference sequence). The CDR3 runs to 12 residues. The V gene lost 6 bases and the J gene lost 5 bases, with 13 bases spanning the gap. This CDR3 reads CSAALGRETQYF. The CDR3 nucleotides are TGCAGTGCAGCACTAGGCCGTGAGACCCAGTACTTC.

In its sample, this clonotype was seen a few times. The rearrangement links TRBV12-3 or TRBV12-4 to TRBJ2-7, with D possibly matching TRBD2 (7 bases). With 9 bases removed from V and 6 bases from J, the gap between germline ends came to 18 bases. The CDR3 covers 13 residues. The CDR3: CASWRGGKSEQYF. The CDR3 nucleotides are TGTGCCAGTTGGAGGGGGGGAAAGAGCGAGCAGTACTTC.

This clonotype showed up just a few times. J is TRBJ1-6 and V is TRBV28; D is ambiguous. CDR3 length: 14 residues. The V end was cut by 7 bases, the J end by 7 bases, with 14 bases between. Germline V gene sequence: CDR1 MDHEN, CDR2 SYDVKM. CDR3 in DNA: TGTGCCAGCATCCATCCGGGGTTGAATTCACCCCTCCACTTT. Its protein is CASIHPGLNSPLHF.

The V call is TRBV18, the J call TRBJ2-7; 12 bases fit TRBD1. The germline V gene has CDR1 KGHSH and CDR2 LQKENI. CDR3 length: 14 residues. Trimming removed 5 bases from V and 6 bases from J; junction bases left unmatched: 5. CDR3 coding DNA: TGTGCCAGCTCAGAAGGGACAGGGGGCCGCGAGCAGTACTTC. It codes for CASSEGTGGREQYF.